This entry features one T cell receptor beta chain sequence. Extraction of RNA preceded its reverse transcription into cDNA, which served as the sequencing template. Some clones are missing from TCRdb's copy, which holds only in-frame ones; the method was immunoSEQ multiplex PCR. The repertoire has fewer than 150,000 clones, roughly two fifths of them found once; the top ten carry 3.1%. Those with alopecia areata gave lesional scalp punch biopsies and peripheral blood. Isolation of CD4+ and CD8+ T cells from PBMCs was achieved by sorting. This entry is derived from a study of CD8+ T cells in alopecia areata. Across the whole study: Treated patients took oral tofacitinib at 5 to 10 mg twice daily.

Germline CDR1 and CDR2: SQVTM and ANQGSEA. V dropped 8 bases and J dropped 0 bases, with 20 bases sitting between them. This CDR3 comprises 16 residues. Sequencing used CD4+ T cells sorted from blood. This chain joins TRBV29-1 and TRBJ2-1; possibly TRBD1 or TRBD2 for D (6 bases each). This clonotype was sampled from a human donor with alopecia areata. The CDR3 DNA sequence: TGCAGCTTCCTAACCTCCAGGGGAGGCTCCTACAATGAGCAGTTCTTC. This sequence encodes CSFLTSRGGSYNEQFF.